The source of this TCR beta chain is a study of response to subunit inactivated influenza vaccine. Trimming cost V 5 bases and J 3 bases; bases outside gene matches: 6. The CDR3 has 15 residues. TCRdb used MiXCR to reprocess the RT-PCR reads, holding one entry per CDR3 protein. The sample contains about 570,000 distinct CDR3 sequences, about 12% of which appear only once. This chain connects TRBV12-3 or TRBV12-4 to TRBJ2-3, with 9 bases lining up with TRBD2. The source material was PBMCs from blood, sampled on the day of vaccination. The receptor was isolated from a man in his fifties who received an inactivated influenza vaccine. The CDR3 nucleotides read TGTGCCAGCAGTCTGAGGACTAGCGAGACAGATACGCAGTATTTT. It is translated as CASSLRTSETDTQYF.